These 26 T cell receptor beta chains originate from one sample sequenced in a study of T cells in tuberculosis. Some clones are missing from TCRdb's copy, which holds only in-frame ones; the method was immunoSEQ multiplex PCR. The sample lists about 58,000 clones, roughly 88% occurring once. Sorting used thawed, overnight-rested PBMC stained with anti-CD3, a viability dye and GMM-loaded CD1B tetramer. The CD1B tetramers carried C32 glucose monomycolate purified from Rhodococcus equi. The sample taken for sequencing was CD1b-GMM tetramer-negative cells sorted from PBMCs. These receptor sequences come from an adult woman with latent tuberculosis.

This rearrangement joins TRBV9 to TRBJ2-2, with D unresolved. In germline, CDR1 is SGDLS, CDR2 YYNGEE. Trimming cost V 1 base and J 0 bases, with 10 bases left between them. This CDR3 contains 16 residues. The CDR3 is CASSVYGSANTGELFF. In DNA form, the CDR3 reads TGTGCCAGCAGCGTATATGGCAGCGCGAACACCGGGGAGCTGTTTTTT.

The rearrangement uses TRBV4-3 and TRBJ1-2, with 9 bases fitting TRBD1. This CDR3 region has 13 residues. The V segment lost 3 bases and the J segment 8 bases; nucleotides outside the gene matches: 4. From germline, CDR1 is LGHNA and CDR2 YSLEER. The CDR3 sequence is CASSQGQGYGYTF. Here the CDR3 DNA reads TGCGCCAGCAGCCAGGGACAGGGATACGGCTACACCTTC.

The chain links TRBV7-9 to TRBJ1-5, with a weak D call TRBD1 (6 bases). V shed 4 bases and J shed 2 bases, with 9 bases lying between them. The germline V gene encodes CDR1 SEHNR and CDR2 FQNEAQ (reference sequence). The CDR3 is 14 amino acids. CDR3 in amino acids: CASSWDNGNQPQHF. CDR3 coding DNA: TGTGCCAGCAGCTGGGACAATGGCAATCAGCCCCAGCATTTT.

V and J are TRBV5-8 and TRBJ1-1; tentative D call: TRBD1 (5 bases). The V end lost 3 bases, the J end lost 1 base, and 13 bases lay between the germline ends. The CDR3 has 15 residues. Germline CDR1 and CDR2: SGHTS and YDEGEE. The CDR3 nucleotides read TGTGCCAGCAGCTCGGGCGACCAGGGGAACACTGAAGCTTTCTTT. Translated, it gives CASSSGDQGNTEAFF. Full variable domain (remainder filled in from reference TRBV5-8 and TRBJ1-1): EAGVTQSPTHLIKTRGQQATLRCSPISGHTSVYWYQQALGLGLQFLLWYDEGEERNRGNFPPRFSGRQFPNYSSELNVNALELEDSALYLCASSSGDQGNTEAFFGQGTRLTVV.

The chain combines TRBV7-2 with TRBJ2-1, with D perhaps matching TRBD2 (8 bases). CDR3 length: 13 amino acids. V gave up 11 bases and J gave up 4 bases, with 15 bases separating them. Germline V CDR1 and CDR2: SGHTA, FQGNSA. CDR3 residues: CASGGGSYNEQFF. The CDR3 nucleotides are TGTGCCTCGGGAGGGGGCAGTTACAATGAGCAGTTCTTC.

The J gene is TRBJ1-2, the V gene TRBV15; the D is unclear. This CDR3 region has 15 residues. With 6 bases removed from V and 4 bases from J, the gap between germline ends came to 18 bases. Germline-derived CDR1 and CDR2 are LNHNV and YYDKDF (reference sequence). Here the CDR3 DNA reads TGTGCCACCAGTCCTCAGCCCGACGGGTCCTATGGCTACACCTTC. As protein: CATSPQPDGSYGYTF.

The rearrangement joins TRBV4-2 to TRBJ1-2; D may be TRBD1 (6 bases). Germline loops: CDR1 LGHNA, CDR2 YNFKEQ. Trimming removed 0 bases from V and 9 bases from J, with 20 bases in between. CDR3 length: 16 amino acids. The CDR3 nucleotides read TGTGCCAGCAGCCAAGATGCGGGGGGCGCGGAAAGAAGCTACACCTTC. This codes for CASSQDAGGAERSYTF.

The CDR3 nucleotides are TGCGCCAGCAGCCTTAGCGGGACCTCCTACGAGCAGTACTTC. The encoded protein is CASSLSGTSYEQYF. This chain links TRBV5-1 with TRBJ2-7; TRBD2 matches at 8 bases. Germline CDR1 and CDR2: SGHRS and YFSETQ. Trimming took 4 bases from V and 0 from J; bases not matched to a gene: 3. The CDR3 runs to 14 residues. Supplemented by reference TRBV5-1 and TRBJ2-7, the full variable domain reads KAGVTQTPRYLIKTRGQQVTLSCSPISGHRSVSWYQQTPGQGLQFLFEYFSETQRNKGNFPGRFSGRQFSNSRSEMNVSTLELGDSALYLCASSLSGTSYEQYFGPGTRLTVT.

The CDR3 DNA is TGTGCCACTACATCAGGGAGGGGTAACTATGGCTACACCTTC. Translated, it gives CATTSGRGNYGYTF. This chain connects TRBV15 to TRBJ1-2; D is perhaps TRBD1 (5 bases). The germline gives CDR1 LNHNV, CDR2 YYDKDF (reference sequence). CDR3 length: 14 residues. The V end was cut by 9 bases, the J end by 1 base, with 15 bases between.

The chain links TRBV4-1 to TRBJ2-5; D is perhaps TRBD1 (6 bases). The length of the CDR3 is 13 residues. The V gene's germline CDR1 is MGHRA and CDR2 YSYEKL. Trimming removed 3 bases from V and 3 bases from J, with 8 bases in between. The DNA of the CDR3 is TGCGCCAGCAGCCAGGACAGTAAAGAGACCCAGTACTTC. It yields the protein CASSQDSKETQYF.

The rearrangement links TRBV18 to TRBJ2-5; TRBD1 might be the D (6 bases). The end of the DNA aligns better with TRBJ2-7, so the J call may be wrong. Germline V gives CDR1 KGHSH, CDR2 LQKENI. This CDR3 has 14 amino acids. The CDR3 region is CASRQAQSSYEQYF. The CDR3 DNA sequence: TGTGCCAGCCGACAGGCACAAAGCTCCTACGAGCAGTACTTC.

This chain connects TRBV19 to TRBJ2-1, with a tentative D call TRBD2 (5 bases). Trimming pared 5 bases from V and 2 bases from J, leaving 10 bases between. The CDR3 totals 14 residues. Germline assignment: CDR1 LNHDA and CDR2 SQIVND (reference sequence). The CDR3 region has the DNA TGTGCCAGTAGTCCCGGACTCCCCTACAATGAGCAGTTCTTC. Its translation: CASSPGLPYNEQFF.

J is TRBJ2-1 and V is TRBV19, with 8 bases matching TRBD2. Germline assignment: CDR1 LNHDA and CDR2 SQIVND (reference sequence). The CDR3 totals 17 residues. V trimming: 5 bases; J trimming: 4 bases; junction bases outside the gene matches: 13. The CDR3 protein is CASSPGGASGFYNEQFF. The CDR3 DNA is TGTGCCAGTAGTCCGGGGGGGGCTAGCGGGTTTTACAATGAGCAGTTCTTC.

CDR3 sequence (DNA): TGTGCCAGTATCCCCCAGGGGTACAATGAGCAGTTCTTC. This codes for CASIPQGYNEQFF. The chain uses TRBV19 and TRBJ2-1, with D tentatively TRBD1 (6 bases). The CDR3 loop spans 13 amino acids. The germline CDR1 and CDR2 sequences are LNHDA and SQIVND (reference sequence). V was trimmed by 7 bases and J by 4 bases, leaving 11 bases between them.

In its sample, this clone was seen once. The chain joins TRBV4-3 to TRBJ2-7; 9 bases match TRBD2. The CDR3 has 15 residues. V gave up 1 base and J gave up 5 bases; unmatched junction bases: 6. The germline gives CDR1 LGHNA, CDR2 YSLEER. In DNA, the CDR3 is TGCGCCAGCAGCCAAGTCCGGGGGACTAGCAACGAGCAGTACTTC. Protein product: CASSQVRGTSNEQYF.

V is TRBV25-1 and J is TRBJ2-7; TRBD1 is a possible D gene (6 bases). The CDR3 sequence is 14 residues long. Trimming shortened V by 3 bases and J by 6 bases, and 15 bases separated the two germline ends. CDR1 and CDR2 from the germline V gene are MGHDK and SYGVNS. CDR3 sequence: CASSDIRTETEQYF. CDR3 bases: TGTGCCAGCAGTGATATCCGGACAGAAACCGAGCAGTACTTC.

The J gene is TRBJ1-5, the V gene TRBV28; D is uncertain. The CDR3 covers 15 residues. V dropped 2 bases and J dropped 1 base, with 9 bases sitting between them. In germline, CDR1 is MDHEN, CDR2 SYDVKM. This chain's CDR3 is CASSLVAGSNQPQHF. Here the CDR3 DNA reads TGTGCCAGCAGTTTAGTCGCGGGAAGCAATCAGCCCCAGCATTTT.

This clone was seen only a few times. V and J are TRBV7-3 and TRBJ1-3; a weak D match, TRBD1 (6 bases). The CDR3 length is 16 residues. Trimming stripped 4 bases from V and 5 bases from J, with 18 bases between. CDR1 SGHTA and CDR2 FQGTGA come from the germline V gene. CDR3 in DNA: TGTGCCAGCAGCTGGGAAGCAGGGGCTCTAAGAAACACCATATATTTT. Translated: CASSWEAGALRNTIYF.

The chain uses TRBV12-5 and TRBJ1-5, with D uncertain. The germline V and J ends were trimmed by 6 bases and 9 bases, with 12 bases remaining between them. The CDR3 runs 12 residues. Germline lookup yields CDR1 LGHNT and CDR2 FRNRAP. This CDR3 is CASGEVGRPQHF. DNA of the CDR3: TGTGCTAGTGGGGAGGTTGGCCGGCCCCAGCATTTT.

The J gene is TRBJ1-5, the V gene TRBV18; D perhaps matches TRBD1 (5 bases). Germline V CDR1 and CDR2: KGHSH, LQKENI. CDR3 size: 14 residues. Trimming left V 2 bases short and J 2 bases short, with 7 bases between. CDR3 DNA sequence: TGTGCCAGCTCACCAACACAGGGCAATCAGCCCCAGCATTTT. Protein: CASSPTQGNQPQHF.

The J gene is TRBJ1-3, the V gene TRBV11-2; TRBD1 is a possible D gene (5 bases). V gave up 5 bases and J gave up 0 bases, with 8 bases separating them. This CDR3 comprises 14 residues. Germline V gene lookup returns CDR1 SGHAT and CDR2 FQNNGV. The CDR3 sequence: CASSKQVSGNTIYF. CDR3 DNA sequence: TGTGCCAGCAGCAAACAGGTCTCTGGAAACACCATATATTTT.

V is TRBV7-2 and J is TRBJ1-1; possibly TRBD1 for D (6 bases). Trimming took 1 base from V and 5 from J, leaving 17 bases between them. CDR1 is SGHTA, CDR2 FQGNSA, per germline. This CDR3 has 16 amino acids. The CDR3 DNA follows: TGTGCCAGCAGCTTAGGCCCCTGGGGGCGAGGGACTGAAGCTTTCTTT. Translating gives CASSLGPWGRGTEAFF.

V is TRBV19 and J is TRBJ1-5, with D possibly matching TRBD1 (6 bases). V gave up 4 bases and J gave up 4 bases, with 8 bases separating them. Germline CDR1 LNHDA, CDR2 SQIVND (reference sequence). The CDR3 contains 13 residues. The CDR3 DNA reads TGTGCCAGTAGTACGGACAGAAATCAGCCCCAGCATTTT. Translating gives CASSTDRNQPQHF.

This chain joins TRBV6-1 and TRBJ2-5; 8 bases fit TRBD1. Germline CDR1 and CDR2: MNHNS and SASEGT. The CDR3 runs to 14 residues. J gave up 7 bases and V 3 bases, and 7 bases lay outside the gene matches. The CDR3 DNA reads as TGTGCCAGCAGTGATAGGGGACAGGTGGTGACCCAGTACTTC. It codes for CASSDRGQVVTQYF.

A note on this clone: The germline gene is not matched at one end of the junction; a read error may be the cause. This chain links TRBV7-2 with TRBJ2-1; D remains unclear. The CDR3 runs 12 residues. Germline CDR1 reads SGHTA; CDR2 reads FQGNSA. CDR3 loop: CASSQLYSEQFF. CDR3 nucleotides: TGTGCCAGCAGCCAACTCTACAGTGAGCAGTTCTTC.

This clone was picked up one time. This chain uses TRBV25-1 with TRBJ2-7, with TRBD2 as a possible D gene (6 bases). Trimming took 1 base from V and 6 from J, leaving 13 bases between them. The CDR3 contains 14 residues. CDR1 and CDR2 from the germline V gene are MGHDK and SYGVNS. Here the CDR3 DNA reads TGTGCCAGCAGTGAATTGCGGGGTGTTGGCGAGCAGTACTTC. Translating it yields CASSELRGVGEQYF.